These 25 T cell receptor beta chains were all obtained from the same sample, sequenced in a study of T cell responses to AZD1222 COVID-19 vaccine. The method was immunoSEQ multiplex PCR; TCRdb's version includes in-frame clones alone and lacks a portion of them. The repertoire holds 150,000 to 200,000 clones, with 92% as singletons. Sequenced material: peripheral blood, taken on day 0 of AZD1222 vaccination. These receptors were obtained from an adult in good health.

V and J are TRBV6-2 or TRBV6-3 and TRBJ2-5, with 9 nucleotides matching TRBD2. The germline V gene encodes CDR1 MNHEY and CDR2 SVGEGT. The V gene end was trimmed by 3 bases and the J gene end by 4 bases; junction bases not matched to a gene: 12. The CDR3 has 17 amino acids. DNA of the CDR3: TGTGCCAGCAGTTATGGTCTGGGCGGGGGGGCCCGAGAGACCCAGTACTTC. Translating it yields CASSYGLGGGARETQYF.

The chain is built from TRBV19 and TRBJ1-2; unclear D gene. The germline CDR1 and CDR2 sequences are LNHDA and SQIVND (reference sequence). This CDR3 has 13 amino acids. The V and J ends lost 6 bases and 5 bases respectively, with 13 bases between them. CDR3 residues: CASRHQSPYGYTF. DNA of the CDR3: TGTGCCAGTAGGCATCAGTCGCCGTATGGCTACACCTTC.

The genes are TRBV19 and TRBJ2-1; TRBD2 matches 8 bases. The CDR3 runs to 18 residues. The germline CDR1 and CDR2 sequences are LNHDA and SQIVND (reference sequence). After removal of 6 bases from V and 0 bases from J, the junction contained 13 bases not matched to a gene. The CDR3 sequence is CASRGREASLSSYNEQFF. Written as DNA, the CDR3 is TGTGCCAGTAGAGGGCGGGAGGCCTCTTTGAGCTCCTACAATGAGCAGTTCTTC.

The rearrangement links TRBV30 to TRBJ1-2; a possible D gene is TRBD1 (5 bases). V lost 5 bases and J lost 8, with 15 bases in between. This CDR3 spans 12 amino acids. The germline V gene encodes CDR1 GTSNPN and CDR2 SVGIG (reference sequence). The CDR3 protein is CAWGQGLGGYTF. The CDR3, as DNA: TGTGCCTGGGGGCAGGGCCTTGGCGGCTACACCTTC.

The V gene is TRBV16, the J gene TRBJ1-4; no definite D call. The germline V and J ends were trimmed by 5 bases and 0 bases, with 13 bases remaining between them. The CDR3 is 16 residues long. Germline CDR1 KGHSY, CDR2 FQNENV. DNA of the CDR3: TGTGCCAGCAGCAAAAAACCGGGTGCAACTAATGAAAAACTGTTTTTT. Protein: CASSKKPGATNEKLFF.

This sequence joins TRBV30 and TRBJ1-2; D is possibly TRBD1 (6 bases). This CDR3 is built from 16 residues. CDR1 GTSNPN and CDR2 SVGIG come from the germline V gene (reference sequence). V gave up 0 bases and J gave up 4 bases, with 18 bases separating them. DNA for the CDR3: TGTGCCTGGAGTGTACCCAAGCCAGGGGTGGGCTATGGCTACACCTTC. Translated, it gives CAWSVPKPGVGYGYTF.

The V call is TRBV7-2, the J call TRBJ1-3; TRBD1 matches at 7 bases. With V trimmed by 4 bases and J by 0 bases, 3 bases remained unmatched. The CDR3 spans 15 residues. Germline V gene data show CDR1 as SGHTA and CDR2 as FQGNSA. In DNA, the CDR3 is TGTGCCAGCAGCTCGACAGGGATCTCTGGAAACACCATATATTTT. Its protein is CASSSTGISGNTIYF.

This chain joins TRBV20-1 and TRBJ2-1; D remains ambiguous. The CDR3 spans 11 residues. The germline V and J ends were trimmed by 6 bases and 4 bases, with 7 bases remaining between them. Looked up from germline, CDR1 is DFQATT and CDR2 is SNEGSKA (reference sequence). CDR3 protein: CSARIYNEQFF. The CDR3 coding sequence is TGCAGTGCCCGGATTTACAATGAGCAGTTCTTC.

The CDR3 sequence: CSVWDRGIAFF. DNA for the CDR3: TGCAGCGTGTGGGACAGGGGGATAGCTTTCTTT. The chain joins TRBV29-1 to TRBJ1-1, with 11 bases that match TRBD1. The CDR3 is 11 amino acids. After removal of 6 bases from V and 10 bases from J, the junction contained 4 bases not matched to a gene. CDR1 SQVTM and CDR2 ANQGSEA come from the germline V gene.

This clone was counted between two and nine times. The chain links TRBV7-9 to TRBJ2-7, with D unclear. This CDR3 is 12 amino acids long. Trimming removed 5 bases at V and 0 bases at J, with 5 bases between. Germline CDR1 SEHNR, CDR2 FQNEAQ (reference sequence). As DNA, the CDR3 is TGTGCCAGCAGCCCCCCCTCCTACGAGCAGTACTTC. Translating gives CASSPPSYEQYF.

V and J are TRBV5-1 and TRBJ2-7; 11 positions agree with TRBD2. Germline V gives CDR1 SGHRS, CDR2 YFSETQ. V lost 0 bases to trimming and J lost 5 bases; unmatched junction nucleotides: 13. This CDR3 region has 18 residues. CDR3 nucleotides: TGCGCCAGCAGCTTGGGGGGCCTAGCGGGAGGTGCTTCCCACGAGCAGTACTTC. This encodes CASSLGGLAGGASHEQYF.

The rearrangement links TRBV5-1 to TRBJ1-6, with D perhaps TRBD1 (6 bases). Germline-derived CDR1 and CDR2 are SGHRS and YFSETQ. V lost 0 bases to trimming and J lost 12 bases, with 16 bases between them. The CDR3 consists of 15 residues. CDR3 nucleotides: TGCGCCAGCAGCTTGGCCGATAACAGGGACCAACCCCTCCACTTT. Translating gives CASSLADNRDQPLHF.

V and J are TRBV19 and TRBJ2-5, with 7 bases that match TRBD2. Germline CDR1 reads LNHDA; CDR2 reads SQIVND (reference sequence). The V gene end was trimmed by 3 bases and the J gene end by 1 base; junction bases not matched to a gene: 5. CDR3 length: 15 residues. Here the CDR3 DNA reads TGTGCCAGTAGTATTGGGCTAGCGGTCCAAGAGACCCAGTACTTC. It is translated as CASSIGLAVQETQYF.

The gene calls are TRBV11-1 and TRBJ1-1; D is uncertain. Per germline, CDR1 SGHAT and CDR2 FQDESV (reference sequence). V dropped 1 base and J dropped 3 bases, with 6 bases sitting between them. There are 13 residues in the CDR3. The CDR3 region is CASSLEEYTEAFF. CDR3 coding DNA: TGTGCCAGCAGCTTAGAGGAATACACTGAAGCTTTCTTT.

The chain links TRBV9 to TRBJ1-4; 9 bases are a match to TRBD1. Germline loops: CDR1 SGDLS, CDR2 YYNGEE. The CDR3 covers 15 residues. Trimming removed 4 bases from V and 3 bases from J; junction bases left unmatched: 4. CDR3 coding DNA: TGTGCCAGCAGCAAGGACAGGGGAGCTAATGAAAAACTGTTTTTT. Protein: CASSKDRGANEKLFF.

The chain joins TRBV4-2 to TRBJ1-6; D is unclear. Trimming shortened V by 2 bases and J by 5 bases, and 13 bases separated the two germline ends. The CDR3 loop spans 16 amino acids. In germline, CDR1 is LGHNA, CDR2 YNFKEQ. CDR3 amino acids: CASSQYPGENNSPLHF. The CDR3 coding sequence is TGTGCCAGCAGCCAATATCCCGGGGAGAATAATTCACCCCTCCACTTT.

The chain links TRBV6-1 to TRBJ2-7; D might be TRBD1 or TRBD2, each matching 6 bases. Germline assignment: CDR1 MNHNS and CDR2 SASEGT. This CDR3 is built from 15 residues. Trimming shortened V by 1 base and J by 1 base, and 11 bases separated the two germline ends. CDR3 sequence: CASSEEGGGSYEQYF. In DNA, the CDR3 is TGTGCCAGCAGTGAAGAAGGGGGAGGATCCTACGAGCAGTACTTC.

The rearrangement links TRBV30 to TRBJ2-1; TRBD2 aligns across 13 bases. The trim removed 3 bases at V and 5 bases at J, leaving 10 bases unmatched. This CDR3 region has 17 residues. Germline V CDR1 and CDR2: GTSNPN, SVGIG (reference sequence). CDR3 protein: CAWRGGLAGSYNNEQFF. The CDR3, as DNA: TGTGCCTGGAGAGGGGGACTAGCGGGGTCCTATAACAATGAGCAGTTCTTC. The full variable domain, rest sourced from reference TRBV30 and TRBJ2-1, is SQTIHQWPATLVQPVGSPLSLECTVEGTSNPNLYWYRQAAGRGLQLLFYSVGIGQISSEVPQNLSASRPQDRQFILSSKKLLLSDSGFYLCAWRGGLAGSYNNEQFFGPGTRLTVL.

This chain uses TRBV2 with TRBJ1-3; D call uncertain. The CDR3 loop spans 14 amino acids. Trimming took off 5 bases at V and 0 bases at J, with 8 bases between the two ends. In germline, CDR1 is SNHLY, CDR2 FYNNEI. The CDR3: CASSRLVSGNTIYF. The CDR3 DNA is TGTGCCAGCAGTCGCCTAGTCTCTGGAAACACCATATATTTT.

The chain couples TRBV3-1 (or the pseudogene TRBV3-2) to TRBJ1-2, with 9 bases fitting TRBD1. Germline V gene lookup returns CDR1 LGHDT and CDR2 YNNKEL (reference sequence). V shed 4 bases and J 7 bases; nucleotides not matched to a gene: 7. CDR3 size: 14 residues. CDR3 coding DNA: TGTGCCAGCAGCCTTGGGGGACAGGGCTCTGGCTACACCTTC. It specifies CASSLGGQGSGYTF.

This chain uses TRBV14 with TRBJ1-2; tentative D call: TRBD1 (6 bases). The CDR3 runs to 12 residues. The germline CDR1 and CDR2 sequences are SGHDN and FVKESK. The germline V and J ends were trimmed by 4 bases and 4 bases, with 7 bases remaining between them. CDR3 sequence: CASSPQGYGYTF. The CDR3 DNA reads TGTGCCAGCAGCCCACAGGGCTATGGCTACACCTTC. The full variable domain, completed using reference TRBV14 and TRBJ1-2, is EAGVTQFPSHSVIEKGQTVTLRCDPISGHDNLYWYRRVMGKEIKFLLHFVKESKQDESGMPNNRFLAERTGGTYSTLKVQPAELEDSGVYFCASSPQGYGYTFGSGTRLTVV.

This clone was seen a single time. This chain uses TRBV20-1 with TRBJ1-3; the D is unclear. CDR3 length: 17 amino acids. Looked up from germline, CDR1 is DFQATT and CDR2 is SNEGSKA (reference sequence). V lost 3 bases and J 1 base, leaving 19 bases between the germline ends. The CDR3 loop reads CSASSVGLGGSGNTIYF. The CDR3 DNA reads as TGCAGTGCTAGTTCAGTAGGGCTGGGTGGTTCTGGAAACACCATATATTTT.

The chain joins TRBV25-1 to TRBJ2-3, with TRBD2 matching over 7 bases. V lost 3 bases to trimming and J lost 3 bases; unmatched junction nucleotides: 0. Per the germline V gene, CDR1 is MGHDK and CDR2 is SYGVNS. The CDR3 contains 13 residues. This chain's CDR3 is CASSEGGTDTQYF. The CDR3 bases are TGTGCCAGCAGTGAGGGAGGGACAGATACGCAGTATTTT.

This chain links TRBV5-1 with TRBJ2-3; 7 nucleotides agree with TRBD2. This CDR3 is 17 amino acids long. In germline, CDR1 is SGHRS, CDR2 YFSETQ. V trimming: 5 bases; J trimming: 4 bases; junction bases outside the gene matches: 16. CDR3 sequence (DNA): TGCGCCAGCAGTCAACCAACTCCGCGGGGGTTGGCAGATACGCAGTATTTT. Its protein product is CASSQPTPRGLADTQYF.

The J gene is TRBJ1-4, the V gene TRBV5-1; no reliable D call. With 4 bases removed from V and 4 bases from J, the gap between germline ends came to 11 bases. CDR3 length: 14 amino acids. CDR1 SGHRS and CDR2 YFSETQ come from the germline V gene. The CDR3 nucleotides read TGCGCCAGCAGCCCGCTTGGGTATAATGAAAAACTGTTTTTT. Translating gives CASSPLGYNEKLFF. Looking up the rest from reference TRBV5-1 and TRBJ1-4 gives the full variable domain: KAGVTQTPRYLIKTRGQQVTLSCSPISGHRSVSWYQQTPGQGLQFLFEYFSETQRNKGNFPGRFSGRQFSNSRSEMNVSTLELGDSALYLCASSPLGYNEKLFFGSGTQLSVL.